The 20 T cell receptor beta chains in this list originate from one sample, sequenced in a study of blood T cell repertoires in COVID-19. Generated by immunoSEQ multiplex PCR, the TCRdb table keeps only in-frame clones and is missing some. The top ten clones hold about 8.9% of a sample with a few hundred thousand clones, 87% of them seen once. Input material: PBMCs or T cells enriched from blood (not recorded which). The receptors come from a woman younger than 30 who had recovered from COVID-19.

In DNA, the CDR3 is TGTGCCAGCAGCTTAGGGGCCCTGGGCGGGAGGAGCTACGAGCAGTACTTC. Its translation: CASSLGALGGRSYEQYF. The chain links TRBV7-8 to TRBJ2-7; 8 nucleotides line up with TRBD2. The germline V gene has CDR1 SGHVS and CDR2 FQNEAQ. The CDR3 length is 17 residues. J lost 3 bases, V lost 1 base, and 11 bases had no gene match.

V usage is TRBV27 and J usage is TRBJ2-5; the D gene is possibly TRBD1 (7 bases). Germline values: CDR1 MNHEY, CDR2 SMNVEV (reference sequence). V lost 2 bases and J 4 bases, leaving 26 bases between the germline ends. The CDR3 runs to 19 residues. The CDR3: CASSLRAWTQGGLTETQYF. The DNA of the CDR3 is TGTGCCAGCAGTTTAAGGGCGTGGACCCAGGGGGGTTTGACAGAGACCCAGTACTTC.

The chain carries TRBV2 and TRBJ2-5; weak D call: TRBD1 (5 bases). Germline V gene sequence: CDR1 SNHLY, CDR2 FYNNEI. The CDR3 extends over 14 amino acids. Trimming removed 3 bases from V and 2 bases from J, with 10 bases in between. CDR3 amino acids: CASSEDTGQETQYF. In DNA form, the CDR3 reads TGTGCCAGCAGTGAGGACACCGGACAAGAGACCCAGTACTTC.

The chain couples TRBV15 to TRBJ2-7; 7 bases fit TRBD1. The germline V gene encodes CDR1 LNHNV and CDR2 YYDKDF (reference sequence). V was pared by 5 bases and J by 7 bases, with 8 bases of the junction left unmatched. The CDR3 consists of 13 residues. The CDR3: CATSRSRDREQYF. The CDR3 DNA reads TGTGCCACCAGCCGCAGTCGGGACAGAGAGCAGTACTTC.

Written as DNA, the CDR3 is TGCGCCAGCAGCCTCCAACTAGCGGCTAGCACAGATACGCAGTATTTT. It codes for CASSLQLAASTDTQYF. The V gene is TRBV4-3, the J gene TRBJ2-3; 8 bases are a match to TRBD2. CDR1 and CDR2 (germline): LGHNA, YSLEER. CDR3 size: 16 residues. Germline trimming cut 4 bases from V and 0 bases from J; bases unmatched to any gene: 6.

This clone was recorded only once. The rearrangement uses TRBV27 and TRBJ1-1, with D hard to call. This CDR3 has 13 residues. Germline V gives CDR1 MNHEY, CDR2 SMNVEV (reference sequence). Trimming removed 7 bases from V and 4 bases from J, with 13 bases in between. The CDR3 nucleotides are TGTGCCAGCACACGACGAGGTAGCACTGAAGCTTTCTTT. Protein: CASTRRGSTEAFF.

The chain couples TRBV5-1 to TRBJ1-3; D perhaps matches TRBD1 (6 bases). The V gene lost 1 base and the J gene lost 0 bases, with 8 bases spanning the gap. The CDR3 totals 15 residues. CDR1 SGHRS and CDR2 YFSETQ come from the germline V gene. Here the CDR3 DNA reads TGCGCCAGCAGCTTGACGACAGGCTCTGGAAACACCATATATTTT. Translating gives CASSLTTGSGNTIYF. Looking up the rest from reference TRBV5-1 and TRBJ1-3 gives the full variable domain: KAGVTQTPRYLIKTRGQQVTLSCSPISGHRSVSWYQQTPGQGLQFLFEYFSETQRNKGNFPGRFSGRQFSNSRSEMNVSTLELGDSALYLCASSLTTGSGNTIYFGEGSWLTVV.

The rearrangement joins TRBV18 to TRBJ2-7, with D tentatively TRBD1 (5 bases). This CDR3 region has 14 residues. The germline V and J ends were trimmed by 3 bases and 5 bases, with 14 bases remaining between them. Germline V gene lookup returns CDR1 KGHSH and CDR2 LQKENI. The chain's CDR3 is CASSPAGIRHEQYF. In DNA, the CDR3 is TGTGCCAGCTCACCGGCAGGGATAAGGCACGAGCAGTACTTC.

The chain recombines TRBV5-1 with TRBJ1-1, with 7 positions matching TRBD1. Unmatched junction bases numbered 13, after V lost 7 bases and J lost 7 bases. Germline-derived CDR1 and CDR2 are SGHRS and YFSETQ. The CDR3 contains 14 residues. Written as DNA, the CDR3 is TGCGCCAGCTCAATACGACAGGGCTATGGTGAAGCTTTCTTT. Amino acid sequence: CASSIRQGYGEAFF.

J is TRBJ1-2 and V is TRBV19, with D perhaps TRBD1 (6 bases). This CDR3 is 12 amino acids long. V lost 6 bases and J lost 6, with 11 bases in between. From germline, CDR1 is LNHDA and CDR2 SQIVND (reference sequence). CDR3 DNA: TGTGCCAGTAGCGACAGGCCTCATGGCTACACCTTC. Amino acids: CASSDRPHGYTF.

In its sample, this clone was seen a few times. V gene TRBV3-1 (or the pseudogene TRBV3-2) combines with J gene TRBJ2-7; D is undetermined. Germline V gene data show CDR1 as LGHDT and CDR2 as YNNKEL (reference sequence). The length of the CDR3 is 15 residues. Trimming took off 0 bases at V and 7 bases at J, with 16 bases between the two ends. The CDR3 here is CASSQDGQNYQEQYF. The DNA of the CDR3 is TGTGCCAGCAGCCAAGATGGTCAGAACTACCAAGAGCAGTACTTC.

The J gene is TRBJ1-4, the V gene TRBV7-2, with TRBD1 matching over 9 bases. The CDR3 runs 15 residues. V lost 6 bases and J lost 0; bases outside the gene matches: 2. The germline V gene encodes CDR1 SGHTA and CDR2 FQGNSA. The CDR3 sequence: CASSGQGTTNEKLFF. CDR3 nucleotide sequence: TGTGCCAGCAGTGGACAGGGGACAACTAATGAAAAACTGTTTTTT.

V gene TRBV2 combines with J gene TRBJ2-5; 8 bases align to TRBD1. This CDR3 is built from 15 residues. Germline CDR1 SNHLY, CDR2 FYNNEI. After removal of 10 bases from V and 5 bases from J, the junction contained 15 bases not matched to a gene. CDR3 DNA sequence: TGTGCCAACTCCCTACAGGGGGTTGTGGAGGAGACCCAGTACTTC. Its protein is CANSLQGVVEETQYF.

The chain recombines TRBV27 with TRBJ1-1, with a tentative D call TRBD1 (5 bases). The CDR3 runs to 14 residues. Trimming pared 4 bases from V and 3 bases from J, leaving 12 bases between. Germline-derived CDR1 and CDR2 are MNHEY and SMNVEV (reference sequence). This chain's CDR3 is CASSSNGGDTEAFF. DNA for the CDR3: TGTGCCAGCAGTTCAAACGGGGGGGACACTGAAGCTTTCTTT.

The chain carries TRBV28 and TRBJ2-1; 10 bases align to TRBD2. CDR1 and CDR2 (germline): MDHEN, SYDVKM. CDR3 length equals 15 residues. J lost 3 bases, V lost 9 bases, and 8 bases had no gene match. CDR3 nucleotides: TGTGCCAGTACCTCTCCTAGCGGGGGCTACAATGAGCAGTTCTTC. As protein: CASTSPSGGYNEQFF.

The rearrangement uses TRBV28 and TRBJ1-6; 7 bases map to TRBD1. J was trimmed by 6 bases and V by 7 bases; bases with no gene match: 12. This CDR3 region has 16 residues. Germline values: CDR1 MDHEN, CDR2 SYDVKM. The CDR3 region is CASTLTGPHLNSPLHF. The CDR3 DNA reads TGTGCCAGCACCCTGACAGGGCCTCACCTTAATTCACCCCTCCACTTT.

The rearrangement links TRBV16 to TRBJ2-7; 7 nucleotides align to TRBD1. From germline, CDR1 is KGHSY and CDR2 FQNENV. The CDR3 is 14 residues long. V lost 3 bases to trimming and J lost 6 bases; unmatched junction nucleotides: 8. The CDR3 coding sequence is TGTGCCAGCAGCCATTCCGAGGGGGCGGGCGAGCAGTACTTC. Translating it yields CASSHSEGAGEQYF.

Details on this clone: Sequence at one end of the junction differs from germline and may be a read error. Other DNA sequences from this sample encode an identical CDR3 as well. J is TRBJ2-5 and V is TRBV19, with 7 bases aligning to TRBD2. The CDR3 contains 13 residues. In germline, CDR1 is LNHDA, CDR2 SQIVND (reference sequence). The CDR3 spells CASSTSVQETQYF. The CDR3 bases are TGTGCCAGCAGTACTAGCGTTCAAGAGACCCAGTACTTC.

The J gene is TRBJ2-4, the V gene TRBV15; a possible D gene is TRBD2 (5 bases). Germline V CDR1 and CDR2: LNHNV, YYDKDF (reference sequence). The CDR3 totals 17 residues. V was pared by 3 bases and J by 0 bases, with 15 bases between. The CDR3 DNA reads as TGTGCCACCAGCAGGAACAGACCCGGGATAGCCAAAAACATTCAGTACTTC. Encoded protein: CATSRNRPGIAKNIQYF.

CDR3 coding DNA: TGTGCCAGTAGTTTGACAGGGAGAGGCTACACCTTC. Translated, it gives CASSLTGRGYTF. The V gene is TRBV19, the J gene TRBJ1-2; 7 nucleotides match TRBD1. V gave up 5 bases and J gave up 8 bases; unmatched junction bases: 5. Germline values: CDR1 LNHDA, CDR2 SQIVND (reference sequence). This CDR3 is built from 12 residues.